This entry lists 10 T cell receptor beta chains sequenced from one sample in a study of Ad26.COV2.S vaccination and SARS-CoV-2 variants. The repertoire was sequenced with immunoSEQ multiplex PCR; TCRdb's copy has only in-frame clones and lacks some. Of roughly 500,000 clones in the sample, roughly 89% are singletons; the top ten hold 2.5% to 3%. The sample's treatment: 15 to 20 received Ad26.COV2.S at low or high dose, single or two shots; several received placebo; per-sample allocation not given. The samples were gathered on day 63 after the first injection of vaccine or placebo. This material consisted of peripheral blood, taken in a trial of Ad26.COV2.S vaccine versus placebo. Every receptor here comes from a person between 18 and 60 years old who received the Ad26.COV2.S COVID-19 vaccine or a placebo.

This clone was observed a single time. V gene TRBV2 combines with J gene TRBJ1-4, with unresolved D. This CDR3 has 14 residues. Trimming cost V 2 bases and J 5 bases, with 9 bases left between them. Germline V gene lookup returns CDR1 SNHLY and CDR2 FYNNEI. CDR3 in DNA: TGTGCCAGCAGTGAAATGAGGCCCAATGAAAAACTGTTTTTT. Its translation is CASSEMRPNEKLFF. The full variable domain, completed using reference TRBV2 and TRBJ1-4, is EPEVTQTPSHQVTQMGQEVILRCVPISNHLYFYWYRQILGQKVEFLVSFYNNEISEKSEIFDDQFSVERPDGSNFTLKIRSTKLEDSAMYFCASSEMRPNEKLFFGSGTQLSVL.

The J gene is TRBJ1-1, the V gene TRBV15; D unresolved. This CDR3 has 15 amino acids. Trimming pared 1 base from V and 1 base from J, leaving 10 bases between. Germline V gene lookup returns CDR1 LNHNV and CDR2 YYDKDF (reference sequence). CDR3 sequence (DNA): TGTGCCACCAGCAGAGTCGGACGGAAGAACACTGAAGCTTTCTTT. This encodes CATSRVGRKNTEAFF.

The CDR3 nucleotides read TGCGCCAGCAGCCAGGCCGGCCTCGAGTGGACAGATACGCAGTATTTT. It is translated as CASSQAGLEWTDTQYF. This chain links TRBV4-1 with TRBJ2-3; D gene ambiguous. The CDR3 loop spans 16 amino acids. In germline, CDR1 is MGHRA, CDR2 YSYEKL. Trimming removed 3 bases from V and 3 bases from J, with 16 bases in between.

The chain carries TRBV6-1 and TRBJ1-5; TRBD1 agrees at 7 bases. The CDR3 totals 17 residues. J lost 0 bases, V lost 4 bases, and 9 bases had no gene match. The germline V gene has CDR1 MNHNS and CDR2 SASEGT. The CDR3 reads CASSAGTGVFSNQPQHF. Here the CDR3 DNA reads TGTGCCAGCAGTGCCGGAACAGGGGTCTTTAGCAATCAGCCCCAGCATTTT.

The V and J genes are TRBV3-1 (or the pseudogene TRBV3-2) and TRBJ1-1; 9 bases fit TRBD1. The CDR3 totals 14 residues. Trimming at V came to 0 bases and at J to 8 bases, leaving 4 bases not matched to a gene. Germline assignment: CDR1 LGHDT and CDR2 YNNKEL (reference sequence). The CDR3 is CASSQDRDRAEAFF. DNA of the CDR3: TGTGCCAGCAGCCAAGATAGGGACAGGGCGGAAGCTTTCTTT.

This chain joins TRBV3-1 (or the pseudogene TRBV3-2) and TRBJ1-3, with D possibly TRBD1 on 5 matching bases. The CDR3 consists of 16 residues. V lost 1 base and J lost 1, with 11 bases in between. The germline gives CDR1 LGHDT, CDR2 YNNKEL (reference sequence). CDR3 sequence (DNA): TGTGCCAGCAGCCAAGTTGGGGGTACATCTGGAAACACCATATATTTT. Residues: CASSQVGGTSGNTIYF.

This clone came up once. J is TRBJ2-3 and V is TRBV11-3; D not resolved. Trimming took off 3 bases at V and 2 bases at J, with 18 bases between the two ends. CDR1 SGHNT and CDR2 YENEEA come from the germline V gene. This CDR3 region has 17 residues. CDR3 amino acids: CASSFRSWRKNTDTQYF. The CDR3 nucleotides are TGTGCCAGCAGCTTCCGTTCCTGGCGGAAAAACACAGATACGCAGTATTTT.

J is TRBJ2-7 and V is TRBV2; perhaps TRBD1 as D (5 bases). Deletions cut 6 bases from V and 6 bases from J, with 12 bases between. The germline gives CDR1 SNHLY, CDR2 FYNNEI. The CDR3 spans 12 residues. This CDR3 is CASSLQAGEQYV. The CDR3 DNA is TGTGCCAGCAGCCTACAGGCAGGCGAGCAGTACGTC.

The chain carries TRBV28 and TRBJ2-7; D gene uncertain. The length of the CDR3 is 14 residues. V lost 6 bases to trimming and J lost 3 bases, with 15 bases between them. The germline gives CDR1 MDHEN, CDR2 SYDVKM. The CDR3 DNA sequence: TGTGCCAGCAGACCACCCTGGCCACACTACGAGCAGTACGTC. Translation gives CASRPPWPHYEQYV.

With respect to this clone: Different DNA sequences within this sample yield the same CDR3. V usage is TRBV6-2 or TRBV6-3 and J usage is TRBJ2-3, with D unresolved. Deletions cut 5 bases from V and 3 bases from J, with 6 bases between. The CDR3 has 12 amino acids. Per the germline V gene, CDR1 is MNHEY and CDR2 is SVGEGT. The CDR3 here is CASSRRTDTQYF. CDR3 DNA: TGTGCCAGCAGTCGGAGAACAGATACGCAGTATTTT.